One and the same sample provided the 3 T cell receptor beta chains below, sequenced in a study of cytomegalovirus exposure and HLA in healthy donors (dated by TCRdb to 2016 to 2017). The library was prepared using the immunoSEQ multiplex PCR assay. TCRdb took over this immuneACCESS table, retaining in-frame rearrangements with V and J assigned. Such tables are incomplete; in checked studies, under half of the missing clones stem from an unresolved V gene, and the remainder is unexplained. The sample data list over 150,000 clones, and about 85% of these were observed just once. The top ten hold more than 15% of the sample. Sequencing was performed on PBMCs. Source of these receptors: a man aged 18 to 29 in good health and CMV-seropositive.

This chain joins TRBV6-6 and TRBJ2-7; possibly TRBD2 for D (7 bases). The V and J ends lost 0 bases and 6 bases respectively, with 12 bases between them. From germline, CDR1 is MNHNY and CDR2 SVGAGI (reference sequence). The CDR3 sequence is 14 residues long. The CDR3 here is CASSYSGGQVEQYF. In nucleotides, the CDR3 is TGTGCCAGCAGTTACTCGGGGGGGCAGGTCGAGCAGTACTTC.

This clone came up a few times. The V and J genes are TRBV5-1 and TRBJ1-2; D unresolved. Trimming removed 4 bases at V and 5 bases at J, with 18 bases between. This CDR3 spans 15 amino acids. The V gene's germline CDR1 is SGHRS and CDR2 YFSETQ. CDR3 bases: TGCGCCAGCAGCCTCAACAGCCAACCTTCGTATGGCTACACCTTC. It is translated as CASSLNSQPSYGYTF.

CDR3 loop: CASSRGQPYEQYF. The DNA of the CDR3 is TGCGCCAGCAGCCGGGGACAGCCTTACGAGCAGTACTTC. The chain carries TRBV4-1 and TRBJ2-7; 7 nucleotides line up with TRBD1. Germline CDR1 is MGHRA and CDR2 is YSYEKL. This CDR3 contains 13 residues. Trimming at V came to 4 bases and at J to 4 bases, leaving 4 bases not matched to a gene.